The 20 T cell receptor beta chains below come from one sample, sequenced in a study of identical twins. Each CDR3 protein gets one entry after TCRdb re-called the 5' RACE reads with MiXCR. The data show roughly 230,000 distinct CDR3 sequences, with about 8.5% seen just once and less than 4% held by the top ten. This sample also belongs to another study, concerning yellow fever vaccine responses in identical twins.

Sequencing input: CD8+ T cells sorted from blood. The origin of the receptors is a woman younger than 35 in good health.

In this sample, this clonotype turned up a few times. The CDR3 loop is CASSFADRDGYEQFF. Written as DNA, the CDR3 is TGTGCCAGCAGTTTCGCGGACAGGGATGGCTATGAGCAGTTCTTC. The V gene is TRBV28, the J gene TRBJ2-1; 8 positions match TRBD1. CDR3 size: 15 residues. The germline V gene has CDR1 MDHEN and CDR2 SYDVKM. The trim removed 3 bases at V and 8 bases at J, leaving 9 bases unmatched.

This clonotype was observed at least ten times. V gene TRBV7-9 combines with J gene TRBJ2-1; D remains ambiguous. The CDR3 consists of 12 residues. Germline lookup yields CDR1 SEHNR and CDR2 FQNEAQ (reference sequence). Deletions cut 6 bases from V and 7 bases from J, with 10 bases between. CDR3: CASSHPRNEQFF. DNA for the CDR3: TGTGCCAGCAGTCACCCAAGGAATGAGCAGTTCTTC.

This clonotype was seen a few times. This chain links TRBV24-1 with TRBJ2-1; 11 positions match TRBD2. CDR3 length: 20 residues. J was trimmed by 4 bases and V by 4 bases; bases with no gene match: 17. The germline gives CDR1 KGHDR, CDR2 SFDVKD. The CDR3 reads CATSDFTTSGGIPWYNEQFF. The CDR3 bases are TGTGCCACCAGTGACTTTACCACTAGCGGGGGTATTCCGTGGTACAATGAGCAGTTCTTC.

This clonotype was found many times. The gene calls are TRBV5-1 and TRBJ2-7, with D unresolved. This CDR3 contains 12 residues. The germline V gene encodes CDR1 SGHRS and CDR2 YFSETQ. The ends were cut back, 1 base at V and 2 bases at J, with 4 bases in the middle. The CDR3 is CASSLRPYEQYF. The CDR3 DNA is TGCGCCAGCAGCTTGAGGCCCTACGAGCAGTACTTC.

The chain uses TRBV15 and TRBJ2-3; D perhaps matches TRBD2 (5 bases). Trimming removed 0 bases from V and 3 bases from J, with 10 bases in between. The CDR3 has 15 residues. Germline CDR1 is LNHNV and CDR2 is YYDKDF (reference sequence). The CDR3 loop reads CATSRDEGSTDTQYF. The CDR3 region has the DNA TGTGCCACCAGCAGAGATGAGGGATCGACAGATACGCAGTATTTT.

V usage is TRBV6-4 and J usage is TRBJ2-1; 13 bases align to TRBD2. Per germline, CDR1 MRHNA and CDR2 SNTAGT. The CDR3 covers 18 residues. V was pared by 10 bases and J by 0 bases, with 12 bases of the junction left unmatched. This chain's CDR3 is CATSRLAGGPGSYNEQFF. CDR3 coding DNA: TGTGCCACCTCCCGACTAGCGGGAGGCCCCGGCTCCTACAATGAGCAGTTCTTC.

This clonotype showed up just a few times. The V call is TRBV20-1, the J call TRBJ2-7, with D perhaps matching TRBD1 (5 bases). This CDR3 is 15 amino acids long. Germline assignment: CDR1 DFQATT and CDR2 SNEGSKA (reference sequence). V gave up 0 bases and J gave up 1 base, with 13 bases separating them. CDR3 in amino acids: CSARDLATVSYEQYF. The CDR3 DNA reads TGCAGTGCTAGAGATCTCGCGACAGTGTCCTACGAGCAGTACTTC.

This rearrangement joins TRBV2 to TRBJ2-7, with TRBD1 as a possible D gene (6 bases). The germline V and J ends were trimmed by 4 bases and 6 bases, with 13 bases remaining between them. Germline CDR1 reads SNHLY; CDR2 reads FYNNEI. The CDR3 runs to 13 residues. CDR3 DNA sequence: TGTGCCAGCAGTGGACCGGGACACCGCGAGCAGTACTTC. Protein: CASSGPGHREQYF. Drawing the rest from reference TRBV2 and TRBJ2-7, the complete variable domain is EPEVTQTPSHQVTQMGQEVILRCVPISNHLYFYWYRQILGQKVEFLVSFYNNEISEKSEIFDDQFSVERPDGSNFTLKIRSTKLEDSAMYFCASSGPGHREQYFGPGTRLTVT.

By sample fraction, this clonotype is medium-sized. V is TRBV9 and J is TRBJ2-3; 7 bases match TRBD1. CDR3 size: 18 residues. Trimming at V came to 0 bases and at J to 6 bases, leaving 16 bases not matched to a gene. CDR1 SGDLS and CDR2 YYNGEE come from the germline V gene. CDR3 sequence reads: CASSVADYRQGLSDTQYF. The DNA of the CDR3 is TGTGCCAGCAGCGTAGCCGATTACAGACAGGGTTTATCGGATACGCAGTATTTT.

The genes are TRBV6-2 or TRBV6-3 and TRBJ2-1, with 8 bases identical to TRBD2. CDR3 length: 15 residues. Germline lookup yields CDR1 MNHEY and CDR2 SVGEGT. Losses at the gene ends were 2 bases for V and 8 bases for J; bases not matched to a gene: 8. The CDR3 sequence: CASSYSGSTLDEQFF. The DNA for the CDR3 is TGTGCCAGCAGTTACAGCGGGAGTACTCTCGATGAGCAGTTCTTC.

This clonotype was found many times. The rearrangement links TRBV5-1 to TRBJ2-5; no clear D. CDR3 length: 16 amino acids. Germline V CDR1 and CDR2: SGHRS, YFSETQ. V was pared by 1 base and J by 2 bases, with 15 bases between. CDR3: CASSLSIVASQETQYF. CDR3 nucleotide sequence: TGCGCCAGCAGCTTGTCGATCGTAGCATCACAAGAGACCCAGTACTTC.

In its sample, this clonotype was seen a few times. V is TRBV11-1 and J is TRBJ1-2; no clear D gene. Germline V CDR1 and CDR2: SGHAT, FQDESV (reference sequence). This CDR3 contains 14 residues. Trimming took 5 bases from V and 6 from J, leaving 16 bases between them. CDR3 sequence: CASSPRDRVDGYTF. The CDR3 DNA reads as TGTGCCAGCAGCCCCAGAGATAGGGTTGATGGCTACACCTTC.

The sample holds a few counts of this clonotype. The rearrangement joins TRBV20-1 to TRBJ2-7, with TRBD2 identical over 8 bases. The V gene's germline CDR1 is DFQATT and CDR2 SNEGSKA (reference sequence). V was pared by 0 bases and J by 3 bases, with 16 bases of the junction left unmatched. The CDR3 consists of 18 residues. Written as DNA, the CDR3 is TGCAGTGCTAGAGACCGGGACCTCCCGGGGGGGCCGTACTACGAGCAGTACTTC. Protein product: CSARDRDLPGGPYYEQYF.

This chain links TRBV11-2 with TRBJ1-2, with D maybe TRBD1 (6 bases). V was pared by 2 bases and J by 4 bases, with 11 bases between. The germline CDR1 and CDR2 sequences are SGHAT and FQNNGV. The CDR3 length is 14 residues. CDR3 residues: CASSLSQGGYGYTF. CDR3 sequence (DNA): TGTGCCAGCAGCTTATCACAGGGCGGCTATGGCTACACCTTC.

CDR3 in DNA: TGCAGTGCTAGGGGGACTAGCGGGAGGGCCTGGGATGAGCAGTTCTTC. This gives the protein CSARGTSGRAWDEQFF. The chain combines TRBV20-1 with TRBJ2-1; TRBD2 aligns across 16 bases. The CDR3 has 16 residues. Germline CDR1 and CDR2: DFQATT and SNEGSKA (reference sequence). V gave up 3 bases and J gave up 8 bases; unmatched junction bases: 7.

Many counts were recorded for this clonotype. The chain employs TRBV25-1 and TRBJ1-6; 8 positions match TRBD1. V lost 8 bases, J lost 12 bases, and 9 bases stayed unmatched. This CDR3 is built from 13 residues. CDR1 and CDR2 from the germline V gene are MGHDK and SYGVNS. For the CDR3, the DNA is TGTGCCAGCGGAGGGGACAGGCAGATACCCCTCCACTTT. Translating it yields CASGGDRQIPLHF.

This clonotype was found many times. This rearrangement joins TRBV6-5 to TRBJ2-1; no definite D call. V gave up 1 base and J gave up 0 bases, with 13 bases separating them. Germline CDR1 and CDR2: MNHEY and SVGAGI. The CDR3 is 17 residues long. CDR3 DNA: TGTGCCAGCAGTTACTTCTCCTTACGAAGCTCCTACAATGAGCAGTTCTTC. This gives the protein CASSYFSLRSSYNEQFF.

The chain links TRBV7-3 to TRBJ1-5; D is undetermined. There are 17 residues in the CDR3. The germline V gene has CDR1 SGHTA and CDR2 FQGTGA. Trimming pared 2 bases from V and 1 base from J, leaving 15 bases between. The CDR3 is CASSLYPGPGSNQPQHF. CDR3 in DNA: TGTGCCAGCAGCTTATACCCAGGACCCGGGAGCAATCAGCCCCAGCATTTT.

The J gene is TRBJ2-3, the V gene TRBV7-8; 8 bases map to TRBD1. The CDR3 consists of 15 residues. J was trimmed by 3 bases and V by 3 bases; bases with no gene match: 5. CDR1 is SGHVS and CDR2 is FQNEAQ in the germline V gene. Here the CDR3 reads CASSFRDRFTDTQYF. In DNA form, the CDR3 reads TGTGCCAGCAGCTTCCGGGACAGGTTTACAGATACGCAGTATTTT.

There are a few counts of this clonotype. The chain is built from TRBV12-3 or TRBV12-4 and TRBJ1-4, with D possibly being TRBD1 (5 bases). The CDR3 is made up of 12 amino acids. The V gene lost 0 bases and the J gene lost 15 bases, with 11 bases spanning the gap. Here the CDR3 DNA reads TGTGCCAGCAGTTTAGCGGGGGTCGAAGTGTTTTTT. Amino acids: CASSLAGVEVFF.